This TCR beta chain originates from a study of PD-L1 blockade in urothelial cancer. Study background: Per blood sample, T cells had a median of around 140,000.

The method was immunoSEQ multiplex PCR; TCRdb's version includes in-frame clones alone and lacks a portion of them. The repertoire holds about 130,000 clones, with about 84% as singletons. This sample's time point: peripheral blood 6 weeks after treatment start. Patients' urothelial carcinoma was locally advanced or metastatic. Germline V lookup: CDR1 MDHEN, CDR2 SYDVKM. This CDR3 spans 11 amino acids. This clone has just a few counts. The material sequenced was PBMCs, taken around atezolizumab (anti-PD-L1) treatment. The sequence was obtained from a man over 45 with urothelial cancer. The rearrangement joins TRBV28 to TRBJ1-1; 10 nucleotides line up with TRBD1. The CDR3 DNA is TGTGCGACCGACAGGGGGCTAGGAGCTTTCTTT. Protein product: CATDRGLGAFF.